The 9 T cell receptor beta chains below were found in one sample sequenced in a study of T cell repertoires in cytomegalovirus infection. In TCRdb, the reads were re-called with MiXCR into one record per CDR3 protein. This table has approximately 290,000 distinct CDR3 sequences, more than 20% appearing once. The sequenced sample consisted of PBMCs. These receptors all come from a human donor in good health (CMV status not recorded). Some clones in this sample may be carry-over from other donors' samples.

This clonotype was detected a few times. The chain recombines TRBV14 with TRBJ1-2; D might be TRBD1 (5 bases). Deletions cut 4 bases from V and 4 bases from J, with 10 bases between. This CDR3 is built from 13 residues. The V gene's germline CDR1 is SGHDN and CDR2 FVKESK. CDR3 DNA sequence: TGTGCCAGCAGCCCGGAGGGGACCTATGGCTACACCTTC. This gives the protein CASSPEGTYGYTF.

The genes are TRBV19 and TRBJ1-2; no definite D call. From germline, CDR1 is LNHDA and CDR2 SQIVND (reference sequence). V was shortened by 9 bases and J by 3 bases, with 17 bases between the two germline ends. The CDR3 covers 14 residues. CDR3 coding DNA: TGTGCCAGCAGAAGTCTTGTTCTGGACTATGGCTACACCTTC. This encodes CASRSLVLDYGYTF. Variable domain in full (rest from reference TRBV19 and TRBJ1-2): DGGITQSPKYLFRKEGQNVTLSCEQNLNHDAMYWYRQDPGQGLRLIYYSQIVNDFQKGDIAEGYSVSREKKESFPLTVTSAQKNPTAFYLCASRSLVLDYGYTFGSGTRLTVV.

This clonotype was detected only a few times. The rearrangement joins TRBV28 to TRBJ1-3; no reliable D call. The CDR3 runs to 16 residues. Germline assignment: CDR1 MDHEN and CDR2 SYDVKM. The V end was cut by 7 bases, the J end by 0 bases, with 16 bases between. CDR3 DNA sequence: TGTGCCAGCACCCCCGCCCCCTGGAGCTCTGGAAACACCATATATTTT. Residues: CASTPAPWSSGNTIYF.

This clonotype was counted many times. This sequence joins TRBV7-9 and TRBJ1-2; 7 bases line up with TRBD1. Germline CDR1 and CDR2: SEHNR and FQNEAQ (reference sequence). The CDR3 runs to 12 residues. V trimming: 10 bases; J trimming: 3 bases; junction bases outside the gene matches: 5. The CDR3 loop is CATGDSDYGYTF. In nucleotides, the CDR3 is TGTGCCACGGGGGACAGCGACTATGGCTACACCTTC.

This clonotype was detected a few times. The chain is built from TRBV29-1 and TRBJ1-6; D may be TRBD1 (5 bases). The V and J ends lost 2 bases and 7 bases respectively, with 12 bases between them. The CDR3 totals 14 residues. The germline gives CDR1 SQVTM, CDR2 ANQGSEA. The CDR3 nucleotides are TGCAGCGTTGAATTGACAGCCCCAAATTCACCCCTCCACTTT. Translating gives CSVELTAPNSPLHF.

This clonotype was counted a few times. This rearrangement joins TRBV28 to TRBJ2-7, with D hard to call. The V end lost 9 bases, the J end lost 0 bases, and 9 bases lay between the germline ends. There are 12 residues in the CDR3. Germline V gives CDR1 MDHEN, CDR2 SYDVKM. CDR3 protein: CASCGSSYEQYF. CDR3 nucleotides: TGTGCCAGTTGCGGCAGCTCCTACGAGCAGTACTTC.

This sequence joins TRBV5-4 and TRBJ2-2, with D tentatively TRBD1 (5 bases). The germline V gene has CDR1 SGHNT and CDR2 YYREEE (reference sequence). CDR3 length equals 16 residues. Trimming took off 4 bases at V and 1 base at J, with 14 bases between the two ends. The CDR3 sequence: CASSKKSTGNTGELFF. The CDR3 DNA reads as TGTGCCAGCAGCAAAAAATCCACAGGGAACACCGGGGAGCTGTTTTTT.

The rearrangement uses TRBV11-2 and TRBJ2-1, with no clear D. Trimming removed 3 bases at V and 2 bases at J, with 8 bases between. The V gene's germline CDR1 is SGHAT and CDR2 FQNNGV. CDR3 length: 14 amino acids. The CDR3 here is CASSFTRTYNEQFF. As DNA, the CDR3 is TGTGCCAGCAGCTTTACCAGGACCTACAATGAGCAGTTCTTC.

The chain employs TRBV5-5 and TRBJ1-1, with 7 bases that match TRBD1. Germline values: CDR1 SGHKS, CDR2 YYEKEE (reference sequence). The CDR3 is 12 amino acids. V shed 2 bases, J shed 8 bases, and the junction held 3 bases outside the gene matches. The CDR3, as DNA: TGTGCCAGCAGCTTCGGGACAGCAGAAGCTTTCTTT. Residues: CASSFGTAEAFF.